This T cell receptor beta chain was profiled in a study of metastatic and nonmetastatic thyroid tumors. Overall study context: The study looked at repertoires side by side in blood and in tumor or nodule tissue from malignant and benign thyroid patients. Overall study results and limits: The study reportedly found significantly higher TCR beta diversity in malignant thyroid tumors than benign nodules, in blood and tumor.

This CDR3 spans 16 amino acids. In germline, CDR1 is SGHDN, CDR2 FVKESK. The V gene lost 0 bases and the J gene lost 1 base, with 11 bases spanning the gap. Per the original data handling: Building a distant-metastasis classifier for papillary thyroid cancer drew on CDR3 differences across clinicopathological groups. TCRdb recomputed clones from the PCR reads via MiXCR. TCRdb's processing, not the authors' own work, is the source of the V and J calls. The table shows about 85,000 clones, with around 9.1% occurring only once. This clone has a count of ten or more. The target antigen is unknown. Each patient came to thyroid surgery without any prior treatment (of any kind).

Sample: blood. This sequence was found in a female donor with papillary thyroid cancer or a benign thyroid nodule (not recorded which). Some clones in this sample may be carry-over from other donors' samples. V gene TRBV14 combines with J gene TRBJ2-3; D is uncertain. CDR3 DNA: TGTGCCAGCAGCCAAGATACTGCCCTTCGCACAGATACGCAGTATTTT. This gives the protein CASSQDTALRTDTQYF. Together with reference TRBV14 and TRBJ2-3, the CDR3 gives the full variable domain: EAGVTQFPSHSVIEKGQTVTLRCDPISGHDNLYWYRRVMGKEIKFLLHFVKESKQDESGMPNNRFLAERTGGTYSTLKVQPAELEDSGVYFCASSQDTALRTDTQYFGPGTRLTVL.